Below are 12 T cell receptor beta chains sequenced from a single sample in a study of blood T cell repertoires in COVID-19. Libraries were prepared by immunoSEQ multiplex PCR; TCRdb keeps only in-frame clonotypes and omits some of them. The sample records roughly 400,000 clones, around nine tenths being singletons. Source material: PBMCs or T cells enriched from blood (not recorded which). These receptors came from a woman in her fifties or sixties who had recovered from COVID-19.

J is TRBJ1-1 and V is TRBV6-5, with D perhaps matching TRBD1 (6 bases). Germline lookup yields CDR1 MNHEY and CDR2 SVGAGI. This CDR3 region has 13 residues. V shed 8 bases and J shed 4 bases, with 14 bases lying between them. CDR3 DNA sequence: TGTGCCAGCGATGGGGGCTTGACCACTGAAGCTTTCTTT. This codes for CASDGGLTTEAFF.

The table lists this clone with a few counts. The rearrangement links TRBV2 to TRBJ2-7; a weak D match, TRBD2 (6 bases). Germline V gives CDR1 SNHLY, CDR2 FYNNEI. The V and J ends lost 7 bases and 4 bases respectively, with 29 bases between them. This CDR3 comprises 18 residues. The CDR3 spells CASTSYAKAGRINYEQYF. CDR3 sequence (DNA): TGTGCCAGCACCTCGTATGCGAAGGCGGGACGCATCAATTACGAGCAGTACTTC. The full variable domain, with the rest looked up from reference TRBV2 and TRBJ2-7, is EPEVTQTPSHQVTQMGQEVILRCVPISNHLYFYWYRQILGQKVEFLVSFYNNEISEKSEIFDDQFSVERPDGSNFTLKIRSTKLEDSAMYFCASTSYAKAGRINYEQYFGPGTRLTVT.

This clone has a single count. V is TRBV3-1 (or the pseudogene TRBV3-2) and J is TRBJ2-7, with a tentative D call TRBD1 (5 bases). This CDR3 has 11 residues. Germline CDR1 reads LGHDT; CDR2 reads YNNKEL (reference sequence). With 4 bases removed from V and 6 bases from J, the gap between germline ends came to 7 bases. Here the CDR3 DNA reads TGTGCCAGCAGCCTAGGGGTCGAGCAGTACTTC. As protein: CASSLGVEQYF.

The J gene is TRBJ2-3, the V gene TRBV7-2; D call uncertain. Germline V gene data show CDR1 as SGHTA and CDR2 as FQGNSA. This CDR3 comprises 14 residues. With 1 base removed from V and 1 base from J, the gap between germline ends came to 6 bases. The CDR3 DNA sequence: TGTGCCAGCAGCTTAGATCCGGGCACAGATACGCAGTATTTT. It encodes CASSLDPGTDTQYF.

To note about this clone: The same CDR3 can be traced to other DNA sequences in this sample. The chain is built from TRBV19 and TRBJ2-2; no firm D call. CDR1 LNHDA and CDR2 SQIVND come from the germline V gene (reference sequence). This CDR3 region has 12 residues. V lost 5 bases and J 4 bases, leaving 5 bases between the germline ends. CDR3: CASSRVTGELFF. As DNA, the CDR3 is TGTGCCAGTAGTCGGGTCACCGGGGAGCTGTTTTTT.

CDR3 nucleotide sequence: TGTGCCAGCAGTTTATTCGGGGAGGACACTGAAGCTTTCTTT. This gives the protein CASSLFGEDTEAFF. The chain employs TRBV27 and TRBJ1-1; D gene unclear. CDR3 size: 14 residues. The germline CDR1 and CDR2 sequences are MNHEY and SMNVEV (reference sequence). V dropped 1 base and J dropped 3 bases, with 9 bases sitting between them.

This sequence joins TRBV4-3 and TRBJ2-3, with 9 bases lining up with TRBD2. The ends lost 3 bases at V and 3 bases at J; junction bases unmatched: 7. The V gene's germline CDR1 is LGHNA and CDR2 YSLEER. The CDR3 is 16 amino acids. In DNA form, the CDR3 reads TGCGCCAGCAGCCAGGCGGGAGGGCGTGTAACAGATACGCAGTATTTT. It is translated as CASSQAGGRVTDTQYF.

The chain carries TRBV7-8 and TRBJ1-4; D possibly corresponds to TRBD1 (5 bases). Per germline, CDR1 SGHVS and CDR2 FQNEAQ. The CDR3 is 14 residues long. V was pared by 0 bases and J by 10 bases, with 12 bases between. The CDR3 DNA follows: TGTGCCAGCAGCTTAGCGGGCAGGGAAGGAAAACTGTTTTTT. The encoded protein is CASSLAGREGKLFF.

In regard to this clone: The same CDR3 can be traced to other DNA sequences in this sample. The chain recombines TRBV9 with TRBJ2-1; a weak D match, TRBD2 (6 bases). CDR1 and CDR2 (germline): SGDLS, YYNGEE. The CDR3 spans 15 residues. V gave up 0 bases and J gave up 1 base, with 8 bases separating them. CDR3 sequence: CASSVAGVSYNEQFF. The DNA of the CDR3 is TGTGCCAGCAGCGTAGCGGGGGTTTCCTACAATGAGCAGTTCTTC.

The chain joins TRBV28 to TRBJ1-3; 8 bases fit TRBD1. Germline V gene lookup returns CDR1 MDHEN and CDR2 SYDVKM. This CDR3 has 15 amino acids. Trimming at V came to 6 bases and at J to 3 bases, leaving 7 bases not matched to a gene. The CDR3 loop is CASRRQGIVGNTIYF. The CDR3 DNA reads as TGTGCCAGCAGGAGACAGGGGATCGTTGGAAACACCATATATTTT.

The gene calls are TRBV9 and TRBJ1-1; D gene unclear. The V and J ends lost 3 bases and 0 bases respectively, with 12 bases between them. Germline V gives CDR1 SGDLS, CDR2 YYNGEE. The CDR3 is made up of 15 amino acids. The DNA for the CDR3 is TGTGCCAGCAGCGCTTACTCTATGCTGAACACTGAAGCTTTCTTT. This encodes CASSAYSMLNTEAFF. Based on the CDR3 plus reference TRBV9 and TRBJ1-1, the full variable domain is DSGVTQTPKHLITATGQRVTLRCSPRSGDLSVYWYQQSLDQGLQFLIQYYNGEERAKGNILERFSAQQFPDLHSELNLSSLELGDSALYFCASSAYSMLNTEAFFGQGTRLTVV.

The J gene is TRBJ1-1, the V gene TRBV19; 7 nucleotides agree with TRBD1. The CDR3 runs 15 residues. Trimming removed 5 bases from V and 3 bases from J; junction bases left unmatched: 9. From germline, CDR1 is LNHDA and CDR2 SQIVND (reference sequence). The chain's CDR3 is CASSRGQAAYTEAFF. CDR3 DNA: TGTGCCAGTAGTCGAGGACAGGCGGCGTACACTGAAGCTTTCTTT.